Here is one T cell receptor beta chain with its context. Deletions cut 6 bases from V and 2 bases from J, with 11 bases between. Germline loops: CDR1 LGHNT, CDR2 FRNRAP. CDR3 length: 13 amino acids. TCRdb's copy holds only in-frame clones and misses some; the assay was immunoSEQ multiplex PCR. This table has tens of thousands of clones, 70% to 85% appearing once. The sample is drawn from a study of OX40 agonist ivuxolimab in advanced cancers. The input for sequencing was CD4+ or CD8+ T cells sorted from blood, taken in a trial of the OX40 agonist ivuxolimab. The TCR was taken from an adult with an advanced solid tumor such as melanoma, head and neck, liver or kidney cancer. V gene TRBV12-5 combines with J gene TRBJ2-7; D gene ambiguous. Written as DNA, the CDR3 is TGTGCTAGTGGGATTATGGGTACCTACGAGCAGTACTTC. Translating gives CASGIMGTYEQYF.